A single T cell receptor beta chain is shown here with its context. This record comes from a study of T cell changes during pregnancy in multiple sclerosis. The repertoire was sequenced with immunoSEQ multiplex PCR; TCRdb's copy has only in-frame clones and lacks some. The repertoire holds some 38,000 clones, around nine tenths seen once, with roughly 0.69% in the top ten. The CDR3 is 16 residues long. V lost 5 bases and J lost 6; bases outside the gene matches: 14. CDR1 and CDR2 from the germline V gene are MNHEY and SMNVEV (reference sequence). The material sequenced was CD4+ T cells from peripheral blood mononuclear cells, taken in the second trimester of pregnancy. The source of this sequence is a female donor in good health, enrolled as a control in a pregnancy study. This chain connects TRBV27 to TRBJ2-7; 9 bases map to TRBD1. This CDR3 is CASSPFGHRGQFEQYF. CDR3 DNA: TGTGCCAGCAGTCCTTTTGGTCACAGGGGGCAGTTCGAGCAGTACTTC.